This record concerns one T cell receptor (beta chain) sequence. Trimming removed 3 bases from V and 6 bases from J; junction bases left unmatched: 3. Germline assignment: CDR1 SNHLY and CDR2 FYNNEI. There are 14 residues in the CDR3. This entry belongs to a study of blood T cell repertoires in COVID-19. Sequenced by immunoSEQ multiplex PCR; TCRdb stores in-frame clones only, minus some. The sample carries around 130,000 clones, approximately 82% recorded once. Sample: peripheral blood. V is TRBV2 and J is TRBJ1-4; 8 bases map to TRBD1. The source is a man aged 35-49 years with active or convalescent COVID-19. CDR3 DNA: TGTGCCAGCAGTGACCAGGGGGCTCATGAAAAACTGTTTTTT. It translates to CASSDQGAHEKLFF.